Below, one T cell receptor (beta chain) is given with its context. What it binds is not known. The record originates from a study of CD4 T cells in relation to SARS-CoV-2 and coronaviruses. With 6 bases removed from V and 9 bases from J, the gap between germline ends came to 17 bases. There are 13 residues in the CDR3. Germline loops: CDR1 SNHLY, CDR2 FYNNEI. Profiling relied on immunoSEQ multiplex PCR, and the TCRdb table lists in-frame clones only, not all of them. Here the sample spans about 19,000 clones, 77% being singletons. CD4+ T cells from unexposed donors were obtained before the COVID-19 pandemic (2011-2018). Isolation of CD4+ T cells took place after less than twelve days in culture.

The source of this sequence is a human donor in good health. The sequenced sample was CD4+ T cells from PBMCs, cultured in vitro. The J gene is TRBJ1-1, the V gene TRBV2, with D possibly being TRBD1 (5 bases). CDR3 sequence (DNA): TGTGCCAGCAGCGCGGGGGGAATGGTGAAAGCTTTCTTT. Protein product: CASSAGGMVKAFF.